This T cell receptor (beta chain) was identified in a study of control samples from healthy donors and cancer patients. The CDR3 length is 18 residues. The V gene's germline CDR1 is MGHDK and CDR2 SYGVNS. After removal of 2 bases from V and 1 base from J, the junction contained 6 bases not matched to a gene. TCRdb's copy holds only in-frame clones and misses some; the assay was immunoSEQ multiplex PCR. Among 150,000 to 200,000 clones, over 90% were seen once, and the ten largest hold just over 1%. This TCR was sampled from a woman aged 25 to 45 in good health. The chain is built from TRBV25-1 and TRBJ2-6, with TRBD1 matching over 9 bases. The material sequenced was blood. The DNA of the CDR3 is TGTGCCAGCAGTGAAGAAACAGGGGGCGAATCTGGGGCCAACGTCCTGACTTTC. Translation gives CASSEETGGESGANVLTF.